These 21 T cell receptor beta chains originate from one sample sequenced in a study of T cell responses to AZD1222 COVID-19 vaccine. The table came from immunoSEQ multiplex PCR; TCRdb's copy has only in-frame clones and leaves some out. The sample includes about 130,000 clones, around nine tenths of them seen just once. Source: peripheral blood, taken on day 0 of AZD1222 vaccination. The receptors shown here come from an adult in good health.

This clone is a singleton in its sample. The J gene is TRBJ2-2, the V gene TRBV5-1, with D unresolved. The CDR3 is 17 amino acids. Germline lookup yields CDR1 SGHRS and CDR2 YFSETQ. The V end was cut by 0 bases, the J end by 0 bases, with 12 bases between. The CDR3 loop is CASSLAPAVANTGELFF. For the CDR3, the DNA is TGCGCCAGCAGCTTGGCCCCGGCGGTAGCGAACACCGGGGAGCTGTTTTTT.

V usage is TRBV15 and J usage is TRBJ2-2; D not resolved. The germline V gene encodes CDR1 LNHNV and CDR2 YYDKDF (reference sequence). CDR3 length: 16 residues. Trimming pared 0 bases from V and 1 base from J, leaving 9 bases between. CDR3 protein: CATSRERQMNTGELFF. CDR3 DNA: TGTGCCACCAGCAGAGAAAGGCAGATGAACACCGGGGAGCTGTTTTTT.

The rearrangement joins TRBV4-1 to TRBJ1-1; no clear D gene. This CDR3 contains 13 residues. The germline V gene has CDR1 MGHRA and CDR2 YSYEKL. Trimming removed 0 bases at V and 4 bases at J, with 6 bases between. CDR3 loop: CASSQEWGTEAFF. CDR3 coding DNA: TGCGCCAGCAGCCAAGAGTGGGGCACTGAAGCTTTCTTT.

The genes are TRBV30 and TRBJ2-6; D unclear. The germline V and J ends were trimmed by 4 bases and 3 bases, with 7 bases remaining between them. This CDR3 spans 13 amino acids. Germline V gives CDR1 GTSNPN, CDR2 SVGIG (reference sequence). The CDR3 loop reads CAWNRLGANVLTF. Here the CDR3 DNA reads TGTGCCTGGAATCGGCTTGGGGCCAACGTCCTGACTTTC.

This sequence joins TRBV19 and TRBJ1-2, with TRBD1 as a possible D gene (6 bases). The CDR3 loop spans 11 amino acids. The germline V and J ends were trimmed by 7 bases and 8 bases, with 11 bases remaining between them. Germline CDR1 and CDR2: LNHDA and SQIVND (reference sequence). DNA of the CDR3: TGTGCCAGTAAACAGGGATGGGGCTACACCTTC. Amino acid sequence: CASKQGWGYTF.

This clone was recorded once. This chain links TRBV5-1 with TRBJ2-1; 9 nucleotides agree with TRBD2. CDR3 length equals 15 residues. V trimming: 1 base; J trimming: 6 bases; junction bases outside the gene matches: 5. Germline lookup yields CDR1 SGHRS and CDR2 YFSETQ. The CDR3 DNA follows: TGCGCCAGCAGCTTGTTGGCGGGAGGGGCCAATGAGCAGTTCTTC. It encodes CASSLLAGGANEQFF.

This clone was counted a few times. The chain uses TRBV12-5 and TRBJ1-1, with unresolved D. The V end lost 7 bases, the J end lost 11 bases, and 14 bases lay between the germline ends. This CDR3 region has 11 residues. Germline V gives CDR1 LGHNT, CDR2 FRNRAP. CDR3 sequence (DNA): TGTGCTAGTGCCTTCCGGTCGGCTGCTTTCTTT. Its translation: CASAFRSAAFF.

V and J are TRBV19 and TRBJ1-1; 9 positions agree with TRBD1. From germline, CDR1 is LNHDA and CDR2 SQIVND (reference sequence). The CDR3 totals 17 residues. Trimming at V came to 8 bases and at J to 7 bases, leaving 20 bases not matched to a gene. CDR3 region: CASGRFPGQGVKGEAFF. The CDR3 DNA is TGTGCCAGTGGAAGGTTCCCGGGACAGGGAGTTAAGGGTGAAGCTTTCTTT.

This chain links TRBV7-8 with TRBJ1-5, with a possible D match to TRBD1 (5 bases). CDR3 size: 12 residues. From germline, CDR1 is SGHVS and CDR2 FQNEAQ. With 5 bases removed from V and 16 bases from J, the gap between germline ends came to 18 bases. CDR3 DNA: TGTGCCAGCAGCCCGGGGGACCGTACCCTACATTTT. This sequence encodes CASSPGDRTLHF.

The chain joins TRBV7-6 to TRBJ1-6, with D possibly being TRBD1 (6 bases). Germline CDR1 is SGHVS and CDR2 is FNYEAQ. The CDR3 sequence is 16 residues long. The V gene lost 1 base and the J gene lost 11 bases, with 18 bases spanning the gap. The CDR3 sequence: CASSLEPGQGFAPLHF. The CDR3 nucleotides are TGTGCCAGCAGCTTAGAGCCGGGGCAGGGGTTTGCACCCCTCCACTTT.

This chain links TRBV14 with TRBJ2-7, with 9 bases identical to TRBD1. V shed 0 bases, J shed 2 bases, and the junction held 11 bases outside the gene matches. The germline V gene has CDR1 SGHDN and CDR2 FVKESK. This CDR3 has 18 amino acids. DNA of the CDR3: TGTGCCAGCAGCCAAGACCTTATGGGACAGGGAAGAACCTACGAGCAGTACTTC. Its protein product is CASSQDLMGQGRTYEQYF.

The chain recombines TRBV19 with TRBJ2-7, with 10 bases aligning to TRBD1. This CDR3 contains 14 residues. With 3 bases clipped from V and 6 bases from J, the junction kept 5 bases outside the gene matches. Germline V lookup: CDR1 LNHDA, CDR2 SQIVND (reference sequence). CDR3 residues: CASSIVGTGAEQYF. The CDR3 region has the DNA TGTGCCAGTAGTATTGTCGGGACAGGGGCCGAGCAGTACTTC.

The chain recombines TRBV30 with TRBJ1-4; D is undetermined. Germline V CDR1 and CDR2: GTSNPN, SVGIG (reference sequence). V lost 0 bases to trimming and J lost 4 bases, with 15 bases between them. CDR3 length: 16 amino acids. The CDR3 spells CAWSVSLQFFNEKLFF. The CDR3 nucleotides are TGTGCCTGGAGTGTATCATTACAGTTCTTTAATGAAAAACTGTTTTTT.

A single count supports this clone. The chain links TRBV9 to TRBJ2-7, with D perhaps matching TRBD2 (6 bases). Trimming shortened V by 3 bases and J by 2 bases, and 12 bases separated the two germline ends. CDR1 is SGDLS, CDR2 YYNGEE, per germline. The CDR3 covers 14 residues. The CDR3 loop reads CASSALGGTYEQYF. CDR3 nucleotide sequence: TGTGCCAGCAGCGCCTTGGGAGGCACCTACGAGCAGTACTTC.

The gene calls are TRBV10-3 and TRBJ2-1; 7 nucleotides line up with TRBD2. This CDR3 contains 15 residues. V gave up 2 bases and J gave up 4 bases; unmatched junction bases: 5. Germline V lookup: CDR1 ENHRY, CDR2 SYGVKD. CDR3 in DNA: TGTGCCATCAGTGAGCTTGGGACTAATTACAATGAGCAGTTCTTC. This codes for CAISELGTNYNEQFF.

The CDR3, as DNA: TGTGCCAGCAGCTTTCGGACAGGCGTCTACGAGCAGTACTTC. Protein sequence: CASSFRTGVYEQYF. The chain is built from TRBV13 and TRBJ2-7, with 7 bases fitting TRBD1. V lost 3 bases to trimming and J lost 3 bases; unmatched junction nucleotides: 5. The CDR3 totals 14 residues. Germline CDR1 is PRHDT and CDR2 is FYEKMQ (reference sequence).

The chain recombines TRBV28 with TRBJ1-5; D is unclear. Trimming removed 3 bases from V and 7 bases from J, with 16 bases in between. This CDR3 is 15 amino acids long. CDR1 is MDHEN, CDR2 SYDVKM, per germline. Written as DNA, the CDR3 is TGTGCCAGCAGTTTTTCTTACGGTGGTAAGCAGCCCCAGCATTTT. It encodes CASSFSYGGKQPQHF.

The chain is built from TRBV6-1 and TRBJ2-7; TRBD1 might be the D (5 bases). V lost 0 bases to trimming and J lost 5 bases, with 11 bases between them. The CDR3 loop spans 14 amino acids. Germline CDR1 is MNHNS and CDR2 is SASEGT. The CDR3 DNA reads TGTGCCAGCAGTGAAGCCCAGGGCCAGAACGAGCAGTACTTC. This encodes CASSEAQGQNEQYF.

The rearrangement links TRBV24-1 to TRBJ1-1; D is ambiguous. The V end was cut by 6 bases, the J end by 2 bases, with 9 bases between. Looked up from germline, CDR1 is KGHDR and CDR2 is SFDVKD. This CDR3 is 13 amino acids long. For the CDR3, the DNA is TGTGCCACCAGTTTGAATGACAACACTGAAGCTTTCTTT. This translates into CATSLNDNTEAFF.

The chain employs TRBV4-1 and TRBJ1-1; D unclear. The CDR3 sequence is 14 residues long. The germline gives CDR1 MGHRA, CDR2 YSYEKL. Trimming left V 0 bases short and J 1 base short, with 6 bases between. CDR3 sequence reads: CASSQDGRNTEAFF. The CDR3 DNA reads as TGCGCCAGCAGCCAAGATGGACGGAACACTGAAGCTTTCTTT.

The chain uses TRBV29-1 and TRBJ1-1; D unresolved. This CDR3 spans 13 amino acids. Germline V gene lookup returns CDR1 SQVTM and CDR2 ANQGSEA. With 0 bases removed from V and 1 base from J, the gap between germline ends came to 6 bases. CDR3 in DNA: TGCAGCGTTGAAGAGCTATCGAACACTGAAGCTTTCTTT. Translating gives CSVEELSNTEAFF.